This T cell receptor (beta chain) was found in a study of cytomegalovirus exposure and HLA in healthy donors. Details on this clone: The antigen is unknown.

13 Jbeta primers and 60 Vbeta primers were used for the PCR. TCRdb's table, derived via immunoSEQ multiplex PCR, lists solely in-frame clones and lacks some. Of 150,000 to 200,000 clones listed, about 88% were seen once; the top ten hold about 1.7%. Study results and limitations: A link between a missense DCLRE1C variant and TCR beta V- and J-gene trimming emerged from a later analysis.

V shed 2 bases, J shed 2 bases, and the junction held 0 bases outside the gene matches. The CDR3 consists of 14 residues. In germline, CDR1 is SGHTA, CDR2 FQGNSA. The TCR was taken from a woman aged 18-29 years in good health and CMV-seronegative. The sample consisted of PBMCs. The J gene is TRBJ1-5, the V gene TRBV7-2; 7 bases are a match to TRBD1. The chain's CDR3 is CASSLQGGNQPQHF. Here the CDR3 DNA reads TGTGCCAGCAGCTTACAGGGGGGCAATCAGCCCCAGCATTTT.